The present entry profiles one T cell receptor (beta chain) with its context. This specimen comes from a study of CD8 T cells in Susac syndrome. Germline values: CDR1 LGHDT, CDR2 YNNKEL (reference sequence). The CDR3 runs to 14 residues. The V gene lost 4 bases and the J gene lost 3 bases, with 12 bases spanning the gap. Reverse transcription of about 0.45 to 1 ug RNA used random hexamers. MiXCR, applied by TCRdb to the immunoSEQ multiplex PCR reads, yields one record per CDR3 protein. This sample yields some 130,000 distinct CDR3 sequences, of which around 96% are seen a single time; 0.12% belongs to the top ten.

The specimen sequenced was CD4+ T cells from PBMCs. The TCR was taken from a human donor in good health. The V gene is TRBV3-1, the J gene TRBJ1-1, with D possibly being TRBD1 (5 bases). Written as DNA, the CDR3 is TGTGCCAGCAGCCTCGATCAGGGATACACTGAAGCTTTCTTT. This encodes CASSLDQGYTEAFF.